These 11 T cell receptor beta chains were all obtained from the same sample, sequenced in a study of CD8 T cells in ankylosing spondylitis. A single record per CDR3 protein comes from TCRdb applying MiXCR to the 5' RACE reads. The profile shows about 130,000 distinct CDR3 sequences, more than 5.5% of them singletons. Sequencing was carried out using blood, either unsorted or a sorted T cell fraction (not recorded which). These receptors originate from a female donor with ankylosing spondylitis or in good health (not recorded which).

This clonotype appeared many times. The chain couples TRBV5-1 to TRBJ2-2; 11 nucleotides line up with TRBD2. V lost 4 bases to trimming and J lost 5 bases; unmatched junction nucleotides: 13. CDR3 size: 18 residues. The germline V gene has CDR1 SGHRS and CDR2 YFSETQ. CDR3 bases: TGCGCCAGCAGCCCAGTACTAGCGGGGGTGACCGGGACCGGGGAGCTGTTTTTT. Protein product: CASSPVLAGVTGTGELFF.

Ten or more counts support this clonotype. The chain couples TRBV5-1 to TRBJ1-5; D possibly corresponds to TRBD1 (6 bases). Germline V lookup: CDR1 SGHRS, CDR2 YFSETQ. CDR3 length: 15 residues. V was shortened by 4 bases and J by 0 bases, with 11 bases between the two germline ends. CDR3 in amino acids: CASSPDSLSNQPQHF. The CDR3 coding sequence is TGCGCCAGCAGCCCGGACAGCCTTAGCAATCAGCCCCAGCATTTT.

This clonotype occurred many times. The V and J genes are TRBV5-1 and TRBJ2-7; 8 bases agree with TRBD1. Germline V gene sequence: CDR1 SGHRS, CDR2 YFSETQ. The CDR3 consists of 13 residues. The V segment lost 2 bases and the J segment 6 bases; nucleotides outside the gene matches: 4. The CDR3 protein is CASSFYQGAEQYF. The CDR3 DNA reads TGCGCCAGCAGCTTCTACCAGGGGGCCGAGCAGTACTTC.

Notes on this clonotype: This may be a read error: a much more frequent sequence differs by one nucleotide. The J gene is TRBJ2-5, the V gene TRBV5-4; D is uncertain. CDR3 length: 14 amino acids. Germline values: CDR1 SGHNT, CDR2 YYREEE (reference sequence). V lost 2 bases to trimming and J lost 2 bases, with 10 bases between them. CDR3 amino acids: CASSLIDSQETQYF. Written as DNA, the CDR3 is TGTGCCAGCAGCTTAATCGACTCGCAAGAGACCCAGTACTTC.

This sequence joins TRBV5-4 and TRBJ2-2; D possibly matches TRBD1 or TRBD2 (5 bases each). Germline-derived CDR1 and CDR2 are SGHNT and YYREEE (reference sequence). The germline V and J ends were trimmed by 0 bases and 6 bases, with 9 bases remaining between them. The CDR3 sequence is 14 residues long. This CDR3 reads CASSLEGRSGELFF. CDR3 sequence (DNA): TGTGCCAGCAGCTTGGAGGGGAGATCCGGGGAGCTGTTTTTT.

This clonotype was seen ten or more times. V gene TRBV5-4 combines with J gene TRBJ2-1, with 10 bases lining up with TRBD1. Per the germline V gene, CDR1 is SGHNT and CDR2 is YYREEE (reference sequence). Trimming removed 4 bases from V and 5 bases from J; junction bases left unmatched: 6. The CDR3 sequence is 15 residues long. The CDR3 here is CASSRGTGVDNEQFF. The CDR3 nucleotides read TGTGCCAGCAGCCGAGGGACAGGGGTCGACAATGAGCAGTTCTTC. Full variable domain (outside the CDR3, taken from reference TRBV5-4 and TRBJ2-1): ETGVTQSPTHLIKTRGQQVTLRCSSQSGHNTVSWYQQALGQGPQFIFQYYREEENGRGNFPPRFSGLQFPNYSSELNVNALELDDSALYLCASSRGTGVDNEQFFGPGTRLTVL.

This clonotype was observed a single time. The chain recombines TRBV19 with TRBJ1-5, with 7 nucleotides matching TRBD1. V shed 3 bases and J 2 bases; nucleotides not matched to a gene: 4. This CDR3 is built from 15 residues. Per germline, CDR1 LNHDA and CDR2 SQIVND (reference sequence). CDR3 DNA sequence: TGTGCCAGTAGTATTTGGGGGACAGGCAATCAGCCCCAGCATTTT. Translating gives CASSIWGTGNQPQHF.

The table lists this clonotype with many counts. CDR3 coding DNA: TGTGCCAGCAGAAGACGGGAGGGGGACACTGAAGCTTTCTTT. Translation: CASRRREGDTEAFF. The rearrangement uses TRBV2 and TRBJ1-1, with D possibly being TRBD1 (6 bases). Germline CDR1 reads SNHLY; CDR2 reads FYNNEI. V shed 6 bases and J shed 3 bases, with 14 bases lying between them. This CDR3 region has 14 residues.

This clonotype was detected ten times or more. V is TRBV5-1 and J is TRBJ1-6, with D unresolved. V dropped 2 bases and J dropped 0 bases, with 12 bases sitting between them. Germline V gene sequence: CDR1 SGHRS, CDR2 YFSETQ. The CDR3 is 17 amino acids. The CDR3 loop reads CASSFSDPSSYNSPLHF. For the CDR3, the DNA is TGCGCCAGCAGCTTTTCCGACCCAAGCTCCTATAATTCACCCCTCCACTTT.

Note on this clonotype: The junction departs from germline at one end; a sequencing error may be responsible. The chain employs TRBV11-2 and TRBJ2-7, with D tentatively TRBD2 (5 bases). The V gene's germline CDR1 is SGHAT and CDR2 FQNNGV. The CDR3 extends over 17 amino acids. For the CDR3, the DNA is TGTGCCAGCAGCCTAGATGGGAGTAGCGCCCGCTCCTACGAGCAGTACTTC. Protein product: CASSLDGSSARSYEQYF. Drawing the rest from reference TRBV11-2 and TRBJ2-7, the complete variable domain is EAGVAQSPRYKIIEKRQSVAFWCNPISGHATLYWYQQILGQGPKLLIQFQNNGVVDDSQLPKDRFSAERLKGVDSTLKIQPAKLEDSAVYLCASSLDGSSARSYEQYFGPGTRLTVT.

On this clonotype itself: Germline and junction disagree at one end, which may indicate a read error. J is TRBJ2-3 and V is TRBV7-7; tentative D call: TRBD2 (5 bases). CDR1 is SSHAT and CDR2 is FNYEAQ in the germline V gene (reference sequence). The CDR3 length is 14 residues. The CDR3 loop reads CASSPLGRADTQYF. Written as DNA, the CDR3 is TGTGCTAGCAGCCCGCTCGGGCGGGCAGATACGCAGTATTTT.